The 3 T cell receptor beta chains listed next were all sequenced from one sample in a study of follicular helper T cells after annual influenza vaccination. Time point noted: 2014-2015 season, pre-vaccination. Some clones are missing from TCRdb's copy, which holds only in-frame ones; the method was immunoSEQ multiplex PCR. Among roughly 27,000 clones, 70% to 90% were seen once, and the ten largest hold roughly 1.3%. This sample comprised CXCR5+ CD38- circulating T follicular helper cells from blood, obtained on the day of influenza vaccination. Indicated subset: circulating Tfh, non-naive CD4+CXCR5+PD-1+ (ICOS+CD38+ or ICOS-CD38-). These receptors originate from an adult who received the influenza vaccine.

J is TRBJ1-1 and V is TRBV7-9, with 7 bases lining up with TRBD1. CDR1 and CDR2 (germline): SEHNR, FQNEAQ (reference sequence). The ends lost 4 bases at V and 4 bases at J; junction bases unmatched: 12. CDR3 length: 16 amino acids. The CDR3 spells CASSSRGGALGTEAFF. DNA for the CDR3: TGTGCCAGCAGCTCCAGAGGGGGCGCGTTGGGCACTGAAGCTTTCTTT.

The chain combines TRBV6-5 with TRBJ1-6; TRBD1 is a possible D gene (5 bases). The germline V and J ends were trimmed by 6 bases and 10 bases, with 16 bases remaining between them. The CDR3 extends over 14 amino acids. Germline loops: CDR1 MNHEY, CDR2 SVGAGI. CDR3 residues: CASRGLWTESPLHF. In nucleotides, the CDR3 is TGTGCCAGCAGGGGACTCTGGACGGAATCACCCCTCCACTTT.

This clone appeared once. The chain recombines TRBV5-1 with TRBJ1-2; 7 bases agree with TRBD1. Germline V gene lookup returns CDR1 SGHRS and CDR2 YFSETQ. CDR3 length: 16 amino acids. With 0 bases clipped from V and 8 bases from J, the junction kept 13 bases outside the gene matches. The CDR3 coding sequence is TGCGCCAGCAGCTTGGCCCCCACCACAGGGGATTTAGGCTACACCTTC. Amino acids: CASSLAPTTGDLGYTF.